The 21 T cell receptor beta chains below come from one sample, sequenced in a study of blood T cell repertoires in COVID-19. Sequencing was performed with immunoSEQ multiplex PCR; in TCRdb, only in-frame clones are kept and a portion is missing. The profile shows roughly 230,000 clones, 85% to 90% of them singletons. Sequences were obtained from PBMCs or T cells enriched from blood (not recorded which). Receptors originate from a young woman with acute COVID-19.

This chain's CDR3 is CASTVGATEAFF. The CDR3 DNA sequence: TGTGCCAGTACCGTGGGGGCCACTGAAGCTTTCTTT. The chain is built from TRBV19 and TRBJ1-1; maybe TRBD1 (6 bases). Germline values: CDR1 LNHDA, CDR2 SQIVND (reference sequence). The V end lost 7 bases, the J end lost 4 bases, and 10 bases lay between the germline ends. This CDR3 is 12 amino acids long.

Only one count was recorded for this clone. The V and J genes are TRBV19 and TRBJ1-6, with 7 bases that match TRBD1. The J segment lost 10 bases and the V segment lost 5 bases, leaving 14 bases of the junction unmatched. The CDR3 consists of 16 residues. The germline gives CDR1 LNHDA, CDR2 SQIVND (reference sequence). CDR3 in amino acids: CASSLLPGGDHSPLHF. The CDR3 region has the DNA TGTGCCAGTAGTTTACTGCCAGGGGGAGATCACTCACCCCTCCACTTT.

The rearrangement links TRBV5-6 to TRBJ2-7; perhaps TRBD2 as D (6 bases). This CDR3 has 14 amino acids. V gave up 0 bases and J gave up 6 bases, with 13 bases separating them. CDR1 and CDR2 from the germline V gene are SGHDT and YYEEEE. In DNA, the CDR3 is TGTGCCAGCAGCTTGGCCGGGGGTACGGTCGAGCAGTACTTC. Translating gives CASSLAGGTVEQYF.

V is TRBV2 and J is TRBJ1-6; 7 nucleotides align to TRBD1. J gave up 5 bases and V 1 base, and 2 bases lay outside the gene matches. CDR1 and CDR2 (germline): SNHLY, FYNNEI. The CDR3 runs 15 residues. The CDR3 coding sequence is TGTGCCAGCAGTGAAGTTGGACAGGATAATTCACCCCTCCACTTT. It specifies CASSEVGQDNSPLHF.

The chain couples TRBV5-1 to TRBJ2-7; weak D call: TRBD1 (6 bases). CDR3 length: 14 residues. V dropped 2 bases and J dropped 5 bases, with 14 bases sitting between them. Germline assignment: CDR1 SGHRS and CDR2 YFSETQ. The CDR3 region has the DNA TGCGCCAGCAGCTTCGAAGGGACACGCCACGAGCAGTACTTC. Translating it yields CASSFEGTRHEQYF.

The rearrangement joins TRBV24-1 to TRBJ2-1; D is unresolved. CDR3 length: 12 residues. V shed 4 bases and J shed 6 bases, with 6 bases lying between them. The germline V gene has CDR1 KGHDR and CDR2 SFDVKD. The CDR3 protein is CATSEPGNEQFF. CDR3 sequence (DNA): TGTGCCACCAGTGAACCCGGCAATGAGCAGTTCTTC.

The gene calls are TRBV7-6 and TRBJ1-1; D possibly corresponds to TRBD1 (6 bases). In germline, CDR1 is SGHVS, CDR2 FNYEAQ. This CDR3 is 14 amino acids long. Trimming pared 5 bases from V and 6 bases from J, leaving 16 bases between. The CDR3 protein is CASSEGGAGAEAFF. As DNA, the CDR3 is TGTGCCAGCAGCGAGGGGGGGGCAGGCGCTGAAGCTTTCTTT.

CDR3 amino acids: CASSKTSGANNEQFF. The DNA for the CDR3 is TGTGCCAGCAGTAAGACTAGCGGGGCCAACAATGAGCAGTTCTTC. This chain uses TRBV6-2 or TRBV6-3 with TRBJ2-1; 11 positions agree with TRBD2. V lost 5 bases, J lost 5 bases, and 5 bases stayed unmatched. Germline CDR1 MNHEY, CDR2 SVGEGT. This CDR3 is 15 amino acids long.

The V call is TRBV3-1 (or the pseudogene TRBV3-2), the J call TRBJ1-5; 9 nucleotides line up with TRBD1. V shed 4 bases, J shed 1 base, and the junction held 20 bases outside the gene matches. Germline CDR1 is LGHDT and CDR2 is YNNKEL (reference sequence). CDR3 length equals 21 residues. This CDR3 is CASSPGSHRGLGYSSNQPQHF. Written as DNA, the CDR3 is TGTGCCAGCAGCCCAGGCAGCCACAGGGGGCTTGGTTATTCGAGCAATCAGCCCCAGCATTTT.

The chain has TRBV27 and TRBJ2-6; 10 nucleotides line up with TRBD1. The CDR3 consists of 19 residues. V shed 3 bases and J 2 bases; nucleotides not matched to a gene: 10. Germline assignment: CDR1 MNHEY and CDR2 SMNVEV (reference sequence). The CDR3 nucleotides are TGTGCCAGCAGTTTCGCGGGGGACAGGGGACTGGCTGGGGCCAACGTCCTGACTTTC. Translation: CASSFAGDRGLAGANVLTF.

V is TRBV6-5 and J is TRBJ1-2; a possible D gene is TRBD1 (5 bases). Per germline, CDR1 MNHEY and CDR2 SVGAGI. Deletions cut 4 bases from V and 8 bases from J, with 17 bases between. The CDR3 extends over 14 amino acids. DNA for the CDR3: TGTGCCAGCAGTTTAGTTCCGGGGGTGGGAGGCTACACCTTC. Protein sequence: CASSLVPGVGGYTF.

V and J are TRBV15 and TRBJ2-5; TRBD2 might be the D (6 bases). Germline V CDR1 and CDR2: LNHNV, YYDKDF (reference sequence). The CDR3 spans 15 residues. V lost 0 bases to trimming and J lost 0 bases, with 8 bases between them. The CDR3 DNA is TGTGCCACCAGCAGAGACCGGGGGAACCAAGAGACCCAGTACTTC. Amino acids: CATSRDRGNQETQYF.

CDR3 in DNA: TGTGCCAGCAGCGTAGCCGGGAACACTGAAGCTTTCTTT. Its translation: CASSVAGNTEAFF. V and J are TRBV9 and TRBJ1-1, with unresolved D. Germline CDR1 is SGDLS and CDR2 is YYNGEE. Trimming stripped 0 bases from V and 1 base from J, with 4 bases between. The CDR3 is 13 amino acids.

V gene TRBV5-6 combines with J gene TRBJ2-5; TRBD2 matches 10 bases. Germline CDR1 SGHDT, CDR2 YYEEEE. The CDR3 loop spans 16 amino acids. V shed 3 bases, J shed 3 bases, and the junction held 8 bases outside the gene matches. The CDR3 reads CASSWKLAGMEETQYF. CDR3 DNA sequence: TGTGCCAGCAGCTGGAAACTAGCGGGGATGGAAGAGACCCAGTACTTC.

The chain couples TRBV3-1 (or the pseudogene TRBV3-2) to TRBJ1-6; 7 bases line up with TRBD1. Germline V gene sequence: CDR1 LGHDT, CDR2 YNNKEL (reference sequence). The CDR3 length is 14 residues. V was clipped by 1 base and J by 11 bases; unmatched bases: 5. CDR3 region: CASSQGDRTAPLHF. CDR3 sequence (DNA): TGTGCCAGCAGCCAAGGGGACAGAACAGCACCCCTCCACTTT.

This sequence joins TRBV19 and TRBJ2-2; possibly TRBD1 for D (6 bases). This CDR3 comprises 17 residues. Germline V gene sequence: CDR1 LNHDA, CDR2 SQIVND (reference sequence). V lost 3 bases and J 0 bases, leaving 14 bases between the germline ends. The CDR3 here is CASSIRWGQTNTGELFF. In DNA, the CDR3 is TGTGCCAGTAGTATCCGCTGGGGACAAACGAACACCGGGGAGCTGTTTTTT.

The genes are TRBV7-9 and TRBJ1-3; 9 bases are shared with TRBD1. CDR3 size: 15 residues. Trimming at V came to 2 bases and at J to 6 bases, leaving 5 bases not matched to a gene. Germline CDR1 SEHNR, CDR2 FQNEAQ (reference sequence). CDR3 nucleotide sequence: TGTGCCAGCAGCTTAAGACAGGGGGGGGAAAACACCATATATTTT. This codes for CASSLRQGGENTIYF. Based on the CDR3 plus reference TRBV7-9 and TRBJ1-3, the full variable domain is DTGVSQNPRHKITKRGQNVTFRCDPISEHNRLYWYRQTLGQGPEFLTYFQNEAQLEKSRLLSDRFSAERPKGSFSTLEIQRTEQGDSAMYLCASSLRQGGENTIYFGEGSWLTVV.

The J gene is TRBJ2-7, the V gene TRBV28; a possible D gene is TRBD1 (6 bases). The CDR3 covers 15 residues. V shed 0 bases and J shed 3 bases, with 12 bases lying between them. In germline, CDR1 is MDHEN, CDR2 SYDVKM. CDR3 protein: CASSLWDRAVYEQYF. CDR3 DNA sequence: TGTGCCAGCAGTTTATGGGACAGAGCCGTCTACGAGCAGTACTTC. The full variable domain, its missing parts supplied by reference TRBV28 and TRBJ2-7, is DVKVTQSSRYLVKRTGEKVFLECVQDMDHENMFWYRQDPGLGLRLIYFSYDVKMKEKGDIPEGYSVSREKKERFSLILESASTNQTSMYLCASSLWDRAVYEQYFGPGTRLTVT.

This sequence joins TRBV7-3 and TRBJ1-1; 8 nucleotides agree with TRBD1. CDR1 and CDR2 from the germline V gene are SGHTA and FQGTGA. The CDR3 has 13 residues. The ends lost 4 bases at V and 4 bases at J; junction bases unmatched: 2. Written as DNA, the CDR3 is TGTGCCAGCAGCTCCGGGACAGGCACTGAAGCTTTCTTT. Translating gives CASSSGTGTEAFF.

The chain combines TRBV6-5 with TRBJ1-2; D is undetermined. The length of the CDR3 is 13 residues. Per the germline V gene, CDR1 is MNHEY and CDR2 is SVGAGI. Between the trimmed V and J ends, which lost 8 bases and 5 bases, there was a span of 15 bases. The CDR3 sequence: CASRRPGNYGYTF. CDR3 nucleotide sequence: TGTGCCAGCCGTAGGCCGGGAAATTATGGCTACACCTTC.

V gene TRBV14 combines with J gene TRBJ1-2; 8 positions match TRBD1. The CDR3 is 15 amino acids. CDR1 is SGHDN and CDR2 is FVKESK in the germline V gene. The junction had 8 bases not matched to a gene; V was cut back by 3 bases and J by 5 bases. CDR3 sequence: CASSQMGQAFYGYTF. DNA for the CDR3: TGTGCCAGCAGCCAGATGGGACAGGCGTTTTATGGCTACACCTTC.